This entry describes one T cell receptor (beta chain). Its antigen specificity is not known. No base quality information exists; no much larger clone differs at one position. The trial excluded patients who had a history of autoimmune disease or who were on systemic immunosuppression. Peripheral blood for TCR sequencing was collected from all dose cohorts at baseline, on cycle 4 day 1, and on cycle 7 day 1. Samples were obtained from an open-label, multicenter, first-in-human phase I dose-escalation trial of ivuxolimab. Adults with locally advanced or metastatic melanoma, renal cell, hepatocellular, or head and neck squamous cell carcinoma were enrolled in the trial. Before TCR sequencing, CD4+ T cells and CD8+ T cells from peripheral blood were sorted into separate populations. CDR1 and CDR2 were assigned from the germline V gene as SGHRS and YFSETQ. From the cysteine through the phenylalanine, the CDR3 covers 14 amino acids. The retained sequence is limited to the CDR3, 42 bases, with the frame set at the first base. Between the V and J ends, shortened by 0 bases and 9 bases respectively, the junction contains 13 bases.

This sample was taken from a study of OX40 agonist ivuxolimab in advanced cancers. Some background on the complete study: Ivuxolimab was a fully human IgG2 agonistic monoclonal antibody targeting the costimulatory receptor OX40 (CD134). Peripheral TCRbeta sequencing aimed to test whether ivuxolimab altered TCR sequence diversity and caused clonal T-cell expansion. In the dose-escalation cohort, 70% to 85% of patients were male, and the mean age was roughly 60 years with a range of roughly 20 to 80. The monotherapy dose-escalation portion (N of about 50 patients) of the phase I ivuxolimab trial is reported in the paper. Intravenous ivuxolimab was administered to patients every 2 weeks at six dose levels: 0.01, 0.1, 0.3, 1.5, 3 and 10 mg/kg. Among the roughly 54 dose-escalation patients, around 19 had hepatocellular carcinoma, roughly 15 melanoma, 9 renal cell carcinoma and 9 head and neck cancer. Prior anti-PD-1, anti-PD-L1 or anti-CTLA-4 therapy was permitted, and checkpoint inhibitors had been received by less than 45% of dose-escalation patients. Partial responses occurred in three dose-escalation patients, of whom one had hepatocellular carcinoma and two had cutaneous melanoma.

For sequencing of the TCRbeta CDR3 region, genomic DNA was extracted from the sorted cells. The immunoSEQ Assay was used for sequencing of TCRbeta CDR3 regions. Not all clones reach the TCRdb copy of this immuneACCESS table, which keeps in-frame sequences only. Checked studies attribute under half of the gap to unresolved V genes and leave the rest unexplained. This sample is represented by about 68,000 clones; 83% of them were singletons. The ten largest clones capture roughly 1.4% of the sample. On the study overall, not on this receptor specifically: Antigen specificity was not determined for the clonally expanded peripheral T cells. In partial responders in the 0.1-3.0 mg/kg groups, normalized peripheral clonal expansion was found to be among the lowest, especially among CD8+ T cells. After ivuxolimab, expanded clones were on average more numerous among CD8+ T cells than among CD4+ T cells. Low levels of normalized T-cell clonal expansion were also seen in some patients who did not respond. At doses from 0.1 to 3.0 mg/kg, clonal expansion was seen in both CD4+ and CD8+ blood T cells between baseline and week 6.

The sequences come from CD4+ or CD8+ T cells sorted from blood, collected in a trial of the OX40 agonist ivuxolimab. The receptor's source is an adult with an advanced solid tumor such as melanoma, head and neck, liver or kidney cancer. The chain employs TRBV5-1 and TRBJ2-1; the D gene remains uncertain. The CDR3 region: CASSLGHGSTEQFF. The nucleotides are TGCGCCAGCAGCTTGGGACACGGAAGTACTGAGCAGTTCTTC. Reference TRBV5-1 and TRBJ2-1 proteins supply the regions before and after the CDR3; the full variable domain is: KAGVTQTPRYLIKTRGQQVTLSCSPISGHRSVSWYQQTPGQGLQFLFEYFSETQRNKGNFPGRFSGRQFSNSRSEMNVSTLELGDSALYLCASSLGHGSTEQFFGPGTRLTVL.